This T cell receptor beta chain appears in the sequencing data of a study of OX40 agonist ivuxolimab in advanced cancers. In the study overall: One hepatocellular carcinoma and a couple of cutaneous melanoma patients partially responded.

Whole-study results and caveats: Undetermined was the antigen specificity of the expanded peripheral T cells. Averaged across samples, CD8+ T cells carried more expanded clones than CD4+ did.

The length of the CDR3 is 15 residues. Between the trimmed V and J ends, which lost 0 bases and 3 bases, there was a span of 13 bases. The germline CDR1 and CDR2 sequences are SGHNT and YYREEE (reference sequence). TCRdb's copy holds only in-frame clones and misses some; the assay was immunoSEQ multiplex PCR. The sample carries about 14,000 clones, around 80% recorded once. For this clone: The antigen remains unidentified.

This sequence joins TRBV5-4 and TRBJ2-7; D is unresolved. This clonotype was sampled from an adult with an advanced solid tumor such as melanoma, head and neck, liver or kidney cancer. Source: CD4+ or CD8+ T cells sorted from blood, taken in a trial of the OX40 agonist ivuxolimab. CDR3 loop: CASSLGENSLYEQYF. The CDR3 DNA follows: TGTGCCAGCAGCTTGGGCGAGAACTCCCTCTACGAGCAGTACTTC.